This T cell receptor (gamma chain) was sequenced for a study of Vδ1+ human thymocytes. Study conclusions and caveats: Highly polyclonal TRG and TRD repertoires with Gaussian CDR3 length distributions appeared in thymus. Donors shared many TRG clonotypes but few TRD clonotypes. Despite high sort purity, about 20% of thymic T cell receptor delta sequences were Vdelta2.

The template was reverse-transcribed extracted RNA. The CDR3 regions were amplified by multiplex PCR from V-gene primers to a constant-region primer. TCRdb reprocessed the multiplex PCR reads through CATT. The table records about 36,000 gamma-chain clones, around 20% of them present only once. Worth noting for this clone: The target antigen is unknown.

The sorted cells were CD3+ Vdelta1+ Vdelta2- thymocytes from alphabeta-depleted thymus. Between roughly 98% and 99.6% of sorted thymocytes were Vdelta1+. The J segment lost 1 base and the V segment lost 0 bases, leaving 9 bases of the junction unmatched. Germline V gene data show CDR1 as VTNTFY and CDR2 as YDVSTARD (reference sequence). The CDR3 extends over 16 amino acids. The gene calls are TRGV3 and TRGJ1 or TRGJ2. The TCR originated in a girl younger than two who had congenital heart surgery. What was sequenced was Vdelta1+ gamma-delta thymocytes from the thymus. The subset here: FACS-sorted CD3+ TCRalphabeta- TCRVdelta1+ TCRVdelta2- thymocytes. As DNA, the CDR3 is TGTGCCACCTGGGACAGGCCGTACTTCAATTATTATAAGAAACTCTTT. It codes for CATWDRPYFNYYKKLF.